This record covers a single T cell receptor (beta chain). The sample originates from a study of blood T cell repertoires in COVID-19. Looking at the study overall: COVID-19 samples, acute and convalescent, were from the United States, Italy and Spain. T cells, B-cell-depleted T cells, or PBMCs provided the cDNA or gDNA that served as material.

Per the original methods: Scientists estimated how many nucleated cells there were by amplifying reference gene primers. Sequencing used immunoSEQ multiplex PCR; TCRdb keeps in-frame clones, though not all of them. V and J calls and clone size are as listed in that table; D and trimming were resolved from the DNA. The repertoire holds about 140,000 clones, with approximately 84% as singletons. This CDR3 has 14 amino acids. The V and J ends lost 1 base and 3 bases respectively, with 9 bases between them. Germline CDR1 and CDR2: LNHNV and YYDKDF (reference sequence). The source of this sequence is a woman aged 55-69 years with acute or convalescent COVID-19. Sequencing was done on a sample of peripheral blood. The V gene is TRBV15, the J gene TRBJ2-5; the D gene is possibly TRBD2 (6 bases). The DNA of the CDR3 is TGTGCCACCAGCAGAGCGGGAGCGGAAGAGACCCAGTACTTC. Amino acid sequence: CATSRAGAEETQYF.